The 20 T cell receptor beta chains in this list originate from one sample, sequenced in a study of graft-versus-host responses after intestinal transplantation (dated by TCRdb to about 2021). Their target antigens are unknown. Preparation of the library involved the immunoSEQ multiplex PCR assay. In its TCRdb copy, this immuneACCESS table keeps in-frame sequences only and misses some clones. Where compared with another copy, unresolved V genes explain less than half of these, and the others have no known cause. The sample data list over 90,000 clones, and more than 85% of these were observed just once. The ten largest clones represent around 0.49% of the sample. This specimen's time point label, interpreted: cells obtained before transplantation from donor or recipient. The material was unstimulated CD8+ T cells sorted from spleen or lymph node cells, obtained before intestinal transplant. The receptors originated from a human donor who received an intestinal transplant.

This chain uses TRBV7-8 with TRBJ2-7; tentatively, D is TRBD1 (6 bases). Germline CDR1 is SGHVS and CDR2 is FQNEAQ. V lost 4 bases to trimming and J lost 0 bases, with 16 bases between them. The CDR3 runs to 16 residues. Here the CDR3 DNA reads TGTGCCAGCAGCTGGGGGCAGGAATTTAGCTCCTACGAGCAGTACTTC. Protein sequence: CASSWGQEFSSYEQYF.

This chain links TRBV13 with TRBJ2-3, with no clear D. The CDR3 runs 12 residues. V shed 4 bases and J shed 0 bases, with 2 bases lying between them. Per the germline V gene, CDR1 is PRHDT and CDR2 is FYEKMQ (reference sequence). CDR3 DNA sequence: TGTGCCAGCAGCTCTAGCACAGATACGCAGTATTTT. Translated, it gives CASSSSTDTQYF.

The chain employs TRBV21-1 and TRBJ2-5; TRBD2 is the table's D call, not checked against the DNA. TRBV21-1 constitutes a pseudogene. CDR3 length: 14 amino acids. CDR3: CASSKVEMMETQYF. The CDR3 DNA reads as TGTGCCAGCAGCAAAGTAGAGATGATGGAGACCCAGTACTTC.

This clone occurred once. The rearrangement links TRBV4-1 to TRBJ1-1; no clear D. This CDR3 has 14 residues. Germline CDR1 and CDR2: MGHRA and YSYEKL. With 4 bases removed from V and 7 bases from J, the gap between germline ends came to 16 bases. CDR3 sequence: CASSPEGGSIEAFF. The CDR3 DNA reads as TGCGCCAGCAGCCCTGAGGGAGGGAGCATTGAAGCTTTCTTT.

The chain uses TRBV7-2 and TRBJ2-1; 10 nucleotides align to TRBD2. With V trimmed by 2 bases and J by 0 bases, 4 bases remained unmatched. The CDR3 length is 17 residues. Germline-derived CDR1 and CDR2 are SGHTA and FQGNSA. CDR3 loop: CASSLRAGGSSYNEQFF. As DNA, the CDR3 is TGTGCCAGCAGCTTACGAGCGGGAGGGAGCTCCTACAATGAGCAGTTCTTC. Complete variable domain (other parts from reference TRBV7-2 and TRBJ2-1): GAGVSQSPSNKVTEKGKDVELRCDPISGHTALYWYRQSLGQGLEFLIYFQGNSAPDKSGLPSDRFSAERTGGSVSTLTIQRTQQEDSAVYLCASSLRAGGSSYNEQFFGPGTRLTVL.

The rearrangement uses TRBV4-3 and TRBJ2-3; 7 bases match TRBD2. J gave up 6 bases and V 5 bases, and 8 bases lay outside the gene matches. The CDR3 is 14 amino acids. Germline values: CDR1 LGHNA, CDR2 YSLEER. CDR3 protein: CASSAERGSDTQYF. The CDR3, as DNA: TGCGCCAGCAGCGCAGAGCGGGGATCGGATACGCAGTATTTT.

The chain uses TRBV11-2 and TRBJ2-7; 8 bases match TRBD1. The junction had 4 bases not matched to a gene; V was cut back by 0 bases and J by 3 bases. This CDR3 has 15 residues. Germline-derived CDR1 and CDR2 are SGHAT and FQNNGV. The CDR3 DNA reads TGTGCCAGCAGCTTAGAGGGCACAGGGGGCTACGAGCAGTACTTC. Protein sequence: CASSLEGTGGYEQYF.

The chain couples TRBV30 to TRBJ2-2; 8 bases fit TRBD1. Unmatched junction bases numbered 6, after V lost 0 bases and J lost 0 bases. CDR3 size: 17 residues. Germline values: CDR1 GTSNPN, CDR2 SVGIG (reference sequence). The CDR3: CAWSVEDRATNTGELFF. In nucleotides, the CDR3 is TGTGCCTGGAGTGTTGAGGACAGGGCCACGAACACCGGGGAGCTGTTTTTT. The full variable domain, rest sourced from reference TRBV30 and TRBJ2-2, is SQTIHQWPATLVQPVGSPLSLECTVEGTSNPNLYWYRQAAGRGLQLLFYSVGIGQISSEVPQNLSASRPQDRQFILSSKKLLLSDSGFYLCAWSVEDRATNTGELFFGEGSRLTVL.

The chain uses TRBV5-1 and TRBJ2-5; 10 bases agree with TRBD2. The germline CDR1 and CDR2 sequences are SGHRS and YFSETQ. V was clipped by 4 bases and J by 0 bases; unmatched bases: 12. This CDR3 has 18 amino acids. The CDR3: CASSPIYRLAGYQETQYF. The CDR3 coding sequence is TGCGCCAGCAGCCCAATCTATCGACTAGCGGGCTACCAAGAGACCCAGTACTTC.

The chain joins TRBV5-5 to TRBJ1-1; 9 bases are a match to TRBD1. The CDR3 loop spans 15 amino acids. Looked up from germline, CDR1 is SGHKS and CDR2 is YYEKEE (reference sequence). V lost 4 bases to trimming and J lost 10 bases; unmatched junction nucleotides: 14. For the CDR3, the DNA is TGTGCCAGCAGCACGGTCCCGGGACAGGGACGGAGAGCTTTCTTT. It yields the protein CASSTVPGQGRRAFF. Full variable domain (outside the CDR3, taken from reference TRBV5-5 and TRBJ1-1): DAGVTQSPTHLIKTRGQQVTLRCSPISGHKSVSWYQQVLGQGPQFIFQYYEKEERGRGNFPDRFSARQFPNYSSELNVNALLLGDSALYLCASSTVPGQGRRAFFGQGTRLTVV.

The chain has TRBV27 and TRBJ1-5, with no clear D. Germline CDR1 and CDR2: MNHEY and SMNVEV (reference sequence). The CDR3 is made up of 14 amino acids. Trimming pared 3 bases from V and 4 bases from J, leaving 10 bases between. The CDR3 DNA is TGTGCCAGCAGTTTTGGTCAGGCTAATCAGCCCCAGCATTTT. Translation: CASSFGQANQPQHF.

This chain connects TRBV2 to TRBJ2-5, with D maybe TRBD1 (5 bases). Looked up from germline, CDR1 is SNHLY and CDR2 is FYNNEI. The CDR3 covers 16 residues. The V gene lost 4 bases and the J gene lost 5 bases, with 20 bases spanning the gap. This CDR3 reads CASSGPTESLVETQYF. The CDR3, as DNA: TGTGCCAGCAGTGGTCCGACAGAATCCCTCGTTGAGACCCAGTACTTC. The full variable domain, completed using reference TRBV2 and TRBJ2-5, is EPEVTQTPSHQVTQMGQEVILRCVPISNHLYFYWYRQILGQKVEFLVSFYNNEISEKSEIFDDQFSVERPDGSNFTLKIRSTKLEDSAMYFCASSGPTESLVETQYFGPGTRLLVL.

The V gene is TRBV29-1, the J gene TRBJ2-7; 8 positions agree with TRBD2. Per the germline V gene, CDR1 is SQVTM and CDR2 is ANQGSEA. The CDR3 covers 15 residues. Trimming took 3 bases from V and 0 from J; bases not matched to a gene: 7. Here the CDR3 reads CSVDGGSGASYEQYF. CDR3 sequence (DNA): TGCAGCGTTGATGGAGGTAGCGGGGCCTCCTACGAGCAGTACTTC.

Concerning this clone: The identical CDR3 is also encoded by other nucleotide sequences in the sample. The J gene is TRBJ2-7, the V gene TRBV27; the D gene is possibly TRBD1 (6 bases). CDR3 length: 13 residues. Germline V CDR1 and CDR2: MNHEY, SMNVEV (reference sequence). Trimming took off 3 bases at V and 0 bases at J, with 6 bases between the two ends. The CDR3 coding sequence is TGTGCCAGCAGTTTGACAGGCTCCTACGAGCAGTACTTC. Residues: CASSLTGSYEQYF.

The chain recombines TRBV6-5 with TRBJ2-3; D gene ambiguous. In germline, CDR1 is MNHEY, CDR2 SVGAGI. The V end was cut by 0 bases, the J end by 1 base, with 8 bases between. This CDR3 has 15 amino acids. CDR3 in amino acids: CASSYSGIGTDTQYF. CDR3 DNA: TGTGCCAGCAGTTACTCCGGTATAGGCACAGATACGCAGTATTTT.

The chain has TRBV7-9 and TRBJ1-2; D not resolved. Looked up from germline, CDR1 is SEHNR and CDR2 is FQNEAQ (reference sequence). The CDR3 is 12 residues long. Trimming removed 1 base at V and 5 bases at J, with 5 bases between. The CDR3 DNA reads TGTGCCAGCAGCTTAGGGGAGTATGGCTACACCTTC. It encodes CASSLGEYGYTF.

The chain employs TRBV9 and TRBJ1-1; the D gene is possibly TRBD1 (5 bases). The CDR3 totals 13 residues. Germline lookup yields CDR1 SGDLS and CDR2 YYNGEE. Trimming pared 4 bases from V and 1 base from J, leaving 8 bases between. In nucleotides, the CDR3 is TGTGCCAGCAGCTCGGGGGGGAACACTGAAGCTTTCTTT. It yields the protein CASSSGGNTEAFF.

The chain carries TRBV5-6 and TRBJ2-7; a weak D match, TRBD1 (6 bases). Germline V gene lookup returns CDR1 SGHDT and CDR2 YYEEEE. Trimming shortened V by 6 bases and J by 0 bases, and 16 bases separated the two germline ends. The CDR3 has 15 residues. This chain's CDR3 is CASNDRRALSYEQYF. The CDR3 nucleotides are TGTGCCAGCAACGACAGGCGCGCACTCTCCTACGAGCAGTACTTC.

The J gene is TRBJ2-3, the V gene TRBV19, with 7 bases matching TRBD1. This CDR3 comprises 16 residues. J was trimmed by 2 bases and V by 3 bases; bases with no gene match: 8. Germline V gene sequence: CDR1 LNHDA, CDR2 SQIVND (reference sequence). The CDR3 coding sequence is TGTGCCAGTAGTATCCGGGACAGAGGACCCACAGATACGCAGTATTTT. Its translation is CASSIRDRGPTDTQYF.

There are a few counts of this clone. Other DNA sequences from this sample encode an identical CDR3 as well. V gene TRBV27 combines with J gene TRBJ2-7; 7 bases are shared with TRBD1. CDR3 length equals 15 residues. Germline V CDR1 and CDR2: MNHEY, SMNVEV (reference sequence). Germline trimming cut 6 bases from V and 0 bases from J; bases unmatched to any gene: 8. The CDR3 is CASSAGTEGSYEQYF. The CDR3 DNA is TGTGCCAGCAGCGCCGGGACAGAGGGCTCCTACGAGCAGTACTTC.